The next 8 T cell receptor beta chains were all read from a single sample in a study of blood T cell repertoires in COVID-19. Clones were sequenced by immunoSEQ multiplex PCR, and TCRdb holds only the in-frame ones, with some missing. The sample shows a few hundred thousand clones, about 85% of them seen only once. The sample consisted of peripheral blood. The origin of the receptors is a human donor with COVID-19, enrolled during active disease. The donor label of this sample is uncertain.

CDR3 in amino acids: CASSQAGTGVTGELFF. CDR3 coding DNA: TGTGCCAGCAGCCAAGCGGGGACAGGGGTGACCGGGGAGCTGTTTTTT. V is TRBV14 and J is TRBJ2-2; 10 bases agree with TRBD1. Losses at the gene ends were 1 base for V and 5 bases for J; bases not matched to a gene: 4. The germline V gene has CDR1 SGHDN and CDR2 FVKESK. The CDR3 is made up of 16 amino acids.

The chain uses TRBV11-2 and TRBJ2-1, with TRBD2 as a possible D gene (6 bases). With 3 bases removed from V and 2 bases from J, the gap between germline ends came to 14 bases. CDR1 is SGHAT, CDR2 FQNNGV, per germline. The CDR3 contains 16 residues. CDR3 region: CASSFLRGRTYNEQFF. As DNA, the CDR3 is TGTGCCAGCAGCTTCCTACGAGGGAGGACCTACAATGAGCAGTTCTTC.

The J gene is TRBJ1-1, the V gene TRBV7-2, with 7 nucleotides matching TRBD1. This CDR3 has 13 amino acids. With V trimmed by 0 bases and J by 7 bases, 2 bases remained unmatched. CDR1 is SGHTA and CDR2 is FQGNSA in the germline V gene. The DNA of the CDR3 is TGTGCCAGCAGCTTAGCTCAGGGGGTTGAAGCTTTCTTT. As protein: CASSLAQGVEAFF.

CDR3 nucleotide sequence: TGTGCCAGCAGCTTTTCTACAGGGGTGAGCAATCAGCCCCAGCATTTT. Translated, it gives CASSFSTGVSNQPQHF. This chain connects TRBV5-5 to TRBJ1-5; TRBD1 aligns across 7 bases. V lost 2 bases to trimming and J lost 1 base; unmatched junction nucleotides: 6. This CDR3 region has 16 residues. Germline V gives CDR1 SGHKS, CDR2 YYEKEE (reference sequence).

This clone appeared once. The chain couples TRBV4-1 to TRBJ1-5; D unresolved. Germline V gene lookup returns CDR1 MGHRA and CDR2 YSYEKL. V was trimmed by 1 base and J by 6 bases, leaving 7 bases between them. The length of the CDR3 is 13 residues. CDR3 protein: CASSQALGQPQHF. As DNA, the CDR3 is TGCGCCAGCAGCCAAGCCCTCGGTCAGCCCCAGCATTTT.

V is TRBV9 and J is TRBJ2-1; 11 bases are a match to TRBD2. The CDR3 has 16 amino acids. Losses at the gene ends were 3 bases for V and 6 bases for J; bases not matched to a gene: 8. Germline CDR1 SGDLS, CDR2 YYNGEE. CDR3 in amino acids: CASSGGSSGRSNEQFF. CDR3 sequence (DNA): TGTGCCAGCAGCGGGGGGTCTAGCGGGAGGAGCAATGAGCAGTTCTTC.

The gene calls are TRBV13 and TRBJ2-1; 8 bases match TRBD1. The CDR3 has 16 amino acids. CDR1 is PRHDT, CDR2 FYEKMQ, per germline (reference sequence). V trimming: 5 bases; J trimming: 7 bases; junction bases outside the gene matches: 13. CDR3 amino acids: CASSVRDRRLWNEQFF. The CDR3 DNA follows: TGTGCCAGCAGCGTCCGGGACAGGAGATTATGGAATGAGCAGTTCTTC. The full variable domain, in which reference TRBV13 and TRBJ2-1 provide the parts outside the CDR3, is AAGVIQSPRHLIKEKRETATLKCYPIPRHDTVYWYQQGPGQDPQFLISFYEKMQSDKGSIPDRFSAQQFSDYHSELNMSSLELGDSALYFCASSVRDRRLWNEQFFGPGTRLTVL.

The rearrangement joins TRBV7-9 to TRBJ1-1, with D possibly matching TRBD1 (6 bases). The CDR3 sequence is 15 residues long. Germline lookup yields CDR1 SEHNR and CDR2 FQNEAQ (reference sequence). Trimming removed 4 bases from V and 5 bases from J, with 17 bases in between. The CDR3 DNA reads as TGTGCCAGCAGCTCCGGGGGGCACCTTGGGACTGAAGCTTTCTTT. Translation: CASSSGGHLGTEAFF.